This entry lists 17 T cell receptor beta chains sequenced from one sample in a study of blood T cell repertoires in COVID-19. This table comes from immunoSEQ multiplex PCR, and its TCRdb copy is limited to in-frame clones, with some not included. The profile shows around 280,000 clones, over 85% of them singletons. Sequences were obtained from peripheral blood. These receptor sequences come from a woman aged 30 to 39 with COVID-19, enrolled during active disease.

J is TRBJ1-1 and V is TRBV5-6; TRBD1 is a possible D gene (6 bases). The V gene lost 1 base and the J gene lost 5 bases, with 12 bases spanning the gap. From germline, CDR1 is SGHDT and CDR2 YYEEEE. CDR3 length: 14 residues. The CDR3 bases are TGTGCCAGCAGCTTGAGGGGGGGTCAGACTGAAGCTTTCTTT. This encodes CASSLRGGQTEAFF.

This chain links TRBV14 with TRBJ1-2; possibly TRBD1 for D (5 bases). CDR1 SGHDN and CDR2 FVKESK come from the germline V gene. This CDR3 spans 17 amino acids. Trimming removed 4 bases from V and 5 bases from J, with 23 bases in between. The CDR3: CASSPRGGPQGLYGYTF. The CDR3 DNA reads TGTGCCAGCAGCCCTCGGGGGGGACCTCAAGGACTATATGGCTACACCTTC.

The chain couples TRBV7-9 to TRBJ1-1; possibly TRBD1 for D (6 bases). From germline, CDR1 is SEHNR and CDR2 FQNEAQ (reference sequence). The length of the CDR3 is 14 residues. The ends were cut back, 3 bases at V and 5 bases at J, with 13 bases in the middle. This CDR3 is CASSLTTGLTEAFF. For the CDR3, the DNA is TGTGCCAGCAGCTTGACTACAGGGCTTACTGAAGCTTTCTTT.

The DNA of the CDR3 is TGTGCCAGCAGTGGACTAGCGGGGGGAAGTGAGCAGTTCTTC. Protein product: CASSGLAGGSEQFF. This chain uses TRBV28 with TRBJ2-1; TRBD2 matches 14 bases. Losses at the gene ends were 5 bases for V and 9 bases for J; bases not matched to a gene: 3. Germline V gives CDR1 MDHEN, CDR2 SYDVKM. CDR3 length: 14 amino acids.

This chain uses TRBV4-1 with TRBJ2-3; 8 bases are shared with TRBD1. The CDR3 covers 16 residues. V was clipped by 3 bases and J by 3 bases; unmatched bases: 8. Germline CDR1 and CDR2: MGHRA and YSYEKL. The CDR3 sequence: CASSHETGAFTDTQYF. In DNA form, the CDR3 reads TGCGCCAGCAGCCACGAGACAGGGGCATTTACAGATACGCAGTATTTT.

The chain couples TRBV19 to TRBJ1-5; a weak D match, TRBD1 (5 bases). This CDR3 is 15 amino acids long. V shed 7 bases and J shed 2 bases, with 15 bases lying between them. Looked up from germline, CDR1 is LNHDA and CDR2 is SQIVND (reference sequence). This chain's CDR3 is CASTPSQGGNQPQHF. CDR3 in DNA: TGTGCCAGTACCCCGTCCCAAGGGGGCAATCAGCCCCAGCATTTT.

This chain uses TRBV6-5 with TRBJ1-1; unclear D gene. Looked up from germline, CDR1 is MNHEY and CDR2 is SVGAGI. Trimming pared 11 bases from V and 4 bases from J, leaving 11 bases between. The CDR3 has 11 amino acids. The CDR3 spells CALELGTEAFF. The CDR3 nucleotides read TGTGCCCTAGAGTTGGGCACTGAAGCTTTCTTT.

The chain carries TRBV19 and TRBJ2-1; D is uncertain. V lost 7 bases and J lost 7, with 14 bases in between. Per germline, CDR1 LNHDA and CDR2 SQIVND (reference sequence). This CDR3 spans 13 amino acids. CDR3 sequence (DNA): TGTGCCAGTAAGGCGGCTCCCGCGAATGAGCAGTTCTTC. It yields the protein CASKAAPANEQFF.

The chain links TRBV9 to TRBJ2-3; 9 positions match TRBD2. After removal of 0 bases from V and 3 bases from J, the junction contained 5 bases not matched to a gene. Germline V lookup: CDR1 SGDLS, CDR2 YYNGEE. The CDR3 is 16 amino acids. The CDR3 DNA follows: TGTGCCAGCAGCGTAGGGCTAGCGGGGTGGACAGATACGCAGTATTTT. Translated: CASSVGLAGWTDTQYF.

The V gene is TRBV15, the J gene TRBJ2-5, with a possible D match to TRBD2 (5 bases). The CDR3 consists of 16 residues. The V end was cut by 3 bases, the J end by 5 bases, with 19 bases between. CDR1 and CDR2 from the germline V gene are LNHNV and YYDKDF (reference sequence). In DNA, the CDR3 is TGTGCCACCAGCAGGACCAGGACTGTGGTTGGGGAGACCCAGTACTTC. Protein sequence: CATSRTRTVVGETQYF. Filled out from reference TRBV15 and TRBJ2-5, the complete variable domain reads DAMVIQNPRYQVTQFGKPVTLSCSQTLNHNVMYWYQQKSSQAPKLLFHYYDKDFNNEADTPDNFQSRRPNTSFCFLDIRSPGLGDTAMYLCATSRTRTVVGETQYFGPGTRLLVL.

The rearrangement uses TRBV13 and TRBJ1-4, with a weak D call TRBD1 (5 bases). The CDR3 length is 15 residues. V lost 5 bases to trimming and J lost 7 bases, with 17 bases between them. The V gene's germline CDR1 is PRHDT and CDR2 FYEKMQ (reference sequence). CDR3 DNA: TGTGCCAGCAGCGCACGCGGGACGTCGGTTGAAAAACTGTTTTTT. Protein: CASSARGTSVEKLFF. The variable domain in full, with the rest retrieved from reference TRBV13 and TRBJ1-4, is AAGVIQSPRHLIKEKRETATLKCYPIPRHDTVYWYQQGPGQDPQFLISFYEKMQSDKGSIPDRFSAQQFSDYHSELNMSSLELGDSALYFCASSARGTSVEKLFFGSGTQLSVL.

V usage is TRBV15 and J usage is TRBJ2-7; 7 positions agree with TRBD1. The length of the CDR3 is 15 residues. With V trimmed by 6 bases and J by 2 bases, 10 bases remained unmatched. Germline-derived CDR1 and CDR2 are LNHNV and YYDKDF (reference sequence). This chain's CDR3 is CATSLRRTGPYEQYF. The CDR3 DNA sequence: TGTGCCACCAGTTTAAGGCGGACAGGACCCTACGAGCAGTACTTC.

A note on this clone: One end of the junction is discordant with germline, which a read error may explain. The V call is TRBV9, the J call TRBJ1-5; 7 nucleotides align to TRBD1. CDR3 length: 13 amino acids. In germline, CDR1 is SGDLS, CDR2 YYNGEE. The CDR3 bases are TGTGCCAGCAGCCTCGATTTGGGACAGCCTCAGCATTTT. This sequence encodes CASSLDLGQPQHF.

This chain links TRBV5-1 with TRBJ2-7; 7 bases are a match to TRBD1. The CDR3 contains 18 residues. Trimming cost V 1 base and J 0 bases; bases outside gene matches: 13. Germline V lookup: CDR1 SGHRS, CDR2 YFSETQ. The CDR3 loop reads CASSLRSGTVGRSYEQYF. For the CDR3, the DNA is TGCGCCAGCAGCTTGCGTTCGGGGACAGTCGGTCGCTCCTACGAGCAGTACTTC.

Written as DNA, the CDR3 is TGTGCCAGCAGCCAAGAGAGGGGACTGAATTTGTACGAGCAGTACTTC. Protein sequence: CASSQERGLNLYEQYF. The chain recombines TRBV3-1 (or the pseudogene TRBV3-2) with TRBJ2-7, with D possibly TRBD2 on 6 matching bases. V lost 0 bases and J lost 4, with 16 bases in between. The germline V gene has CDR1 LGHDT and CDR2 YNNKEL (reference sequence). This CDR3 comprises 16 residues.

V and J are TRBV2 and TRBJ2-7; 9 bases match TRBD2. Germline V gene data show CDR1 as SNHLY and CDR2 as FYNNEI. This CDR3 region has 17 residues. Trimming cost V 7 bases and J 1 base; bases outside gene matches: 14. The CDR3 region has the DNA TGTGCCAGCACCCAGACCCCGCGGGGGGGTGTATCCTACGAGCAGTACTTC. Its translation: CASTQTPRGGVSYEQYF. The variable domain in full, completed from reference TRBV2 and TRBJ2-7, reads EPEVTQTPSHQVTQMGQEVILRCVPISNHLYFYWYRQILGQKVEFLVSFYNNEISEKSEIFDDQFSVERPDGSNFTLKIRSTKLEDSAMYFCASTQTPRGGVSYEQYFGPGTRLTVT.

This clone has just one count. CDR3 region: CASSVPGENNEQFF. The CDR3 DNA reads as TGTGCCAGCAGCGTGCCGGGGGAAAACAATGAGCAGTTCTTC. The chain joins TRBV13 to TRBJ2-1; D is perhaps TRBD2 (6 bases). This CDR3 comprises 14 residues. The V and J ends lost 5 bases and 5 bases respectively, with 13 bases between them. CDR1 PRHDT and CDR2 FYEKMQ come from the germline V gene (reference sequence). The full variable domain, with the rest looked up from reference TRBV13 and TRBJ2-1, is AAGVIQSPRHLIKEKRETATLKCYPIPRHDTVYWYQQGPGQDPQFLISFYEKMQSDKGSIPDRFSAQQFSDYHSELNMSSLELGDSALYFCASSVPGENNEQFFGPGTRLTVL.